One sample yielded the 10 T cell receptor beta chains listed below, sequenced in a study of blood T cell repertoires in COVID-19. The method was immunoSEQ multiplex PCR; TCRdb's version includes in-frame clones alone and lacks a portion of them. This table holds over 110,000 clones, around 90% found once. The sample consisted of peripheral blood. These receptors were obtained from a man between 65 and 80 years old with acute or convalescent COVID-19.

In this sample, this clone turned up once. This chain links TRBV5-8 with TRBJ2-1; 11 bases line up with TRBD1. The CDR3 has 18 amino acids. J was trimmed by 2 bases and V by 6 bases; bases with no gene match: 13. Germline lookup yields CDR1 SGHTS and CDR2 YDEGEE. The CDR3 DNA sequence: TGTGCCAGCATCTGGAGGACAGGGGGCGCCGGGGCCTACAATGAGCAGTTCTTC. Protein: CASIWRTGGAGAYNEQFF.

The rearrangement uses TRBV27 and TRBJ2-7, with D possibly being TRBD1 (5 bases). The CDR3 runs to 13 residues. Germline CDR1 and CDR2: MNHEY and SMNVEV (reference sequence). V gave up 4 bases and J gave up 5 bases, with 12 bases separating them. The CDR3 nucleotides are TGTGCCAGCAGTTCTAGGGAAGGGGACGAGCAGTACTTC. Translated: CASSSREGDEQYF.

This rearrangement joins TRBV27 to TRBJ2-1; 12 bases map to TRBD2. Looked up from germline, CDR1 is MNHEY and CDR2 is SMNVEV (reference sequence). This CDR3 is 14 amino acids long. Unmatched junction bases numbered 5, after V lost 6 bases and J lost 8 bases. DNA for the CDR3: TGTGCCAGCAGCCGACTAGCGGGAGAACATGAGCAGTTCTTC. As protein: CASSRLAGEHEQFF.

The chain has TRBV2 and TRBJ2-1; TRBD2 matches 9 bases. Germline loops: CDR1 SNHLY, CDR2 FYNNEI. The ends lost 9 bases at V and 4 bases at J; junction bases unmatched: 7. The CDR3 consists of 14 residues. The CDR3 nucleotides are TGTGCCAGTGGCGGGGGGGGATCATACAATGAGCAGTTCTTC. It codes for CASGGGGSYNEQFF.

The CDR3, as DNA: TGTGCCAGTAAAAGGGGACAGGGGGGGAATCAGCCCCAGCATTTT. Amino acid sequence: CASKRGQGGNQPQHF. This chain uses TRBV19 with TRBJ1-5; TRBD1 agrees at 11 bases. This CDR3 is built from 15 residues. V lost 7 bases and J lost 4; bases outside the gene matches: 6. Germline V gives CDR1 LNHDA, CDR2 SQIVND (reference sequence).

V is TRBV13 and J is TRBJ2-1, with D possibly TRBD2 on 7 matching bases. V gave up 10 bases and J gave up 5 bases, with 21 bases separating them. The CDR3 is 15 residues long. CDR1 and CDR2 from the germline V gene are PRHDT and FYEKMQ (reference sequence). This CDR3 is CATRRSGGAHNEQFF. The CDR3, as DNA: TGTGCCACCCGCAGGTCGGGGGGCGCGCACAATGAGCAGTTCTTC.

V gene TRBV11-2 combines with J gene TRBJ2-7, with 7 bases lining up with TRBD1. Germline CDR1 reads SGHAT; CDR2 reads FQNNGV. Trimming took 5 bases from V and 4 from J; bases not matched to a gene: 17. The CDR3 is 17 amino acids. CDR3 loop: CASSTSTGSPLKYEQYF. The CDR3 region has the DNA TGTGCCAGCAGCACGTCGACAGGGTCCCCTCTGAAGTACGAGCAGTACTTC.

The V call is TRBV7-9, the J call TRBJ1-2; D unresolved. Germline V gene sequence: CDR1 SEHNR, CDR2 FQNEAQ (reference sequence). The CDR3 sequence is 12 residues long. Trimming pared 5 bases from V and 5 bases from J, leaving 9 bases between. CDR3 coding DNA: TGTGCCAGCAGCCGCGATTCATATGGCTACACCTTC. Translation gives CASSRDSYGYTF.

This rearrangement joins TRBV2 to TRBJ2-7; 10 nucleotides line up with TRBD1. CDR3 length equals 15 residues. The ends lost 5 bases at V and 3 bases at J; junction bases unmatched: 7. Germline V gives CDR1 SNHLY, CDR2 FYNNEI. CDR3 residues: CASSRPGQGSYEQYF. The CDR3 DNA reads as TGTGCCAGCAGTCGACCGGGACAGGGGAGCTACGAGCAGTACTTC.

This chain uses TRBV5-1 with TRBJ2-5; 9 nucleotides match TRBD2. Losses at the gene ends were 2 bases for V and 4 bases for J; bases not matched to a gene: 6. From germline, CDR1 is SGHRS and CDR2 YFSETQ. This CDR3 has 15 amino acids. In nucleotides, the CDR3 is TGCGCCAGCAGCTTCTCGCTAGCGGGAATAGAGACCCAGTACTTC. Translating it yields CASSFSLAGIETQYF.